These T cell receptor beta chains were read from a single sample in a study of blood T cell repertoires in COVID-19. Repertoires were generated with immunoSEQ multiplex PCR, while TCRdb's copy carries only in-frame clones and drops some. The data contain about 40,000 clones, about three quarters of them singletons. The sequenced sample consisted of peripheral blood. The receptors come from a woman aged 70-85 years with acute or convalescent COVID-19. CDR3s include the opening cysteine and the closing phenylalanine or tryptophan. The order of the fields is clone size, V gene, J gene, D gene, CDR3 DNA, CDR3 protein. The D gene is left open where the match is weak. For some rows the clone size is stated as once, few or many, or as a class when expanded; others skip it.

size: NA; V: TRBV7-3; J: TRBJ1-1; D: NA; DNA: TGTGCCAGCAGCTTATCGGGGGTCGGGAACACTGAAGCTTTCTTT; CDR3: CASSLSGVGNTEAFF
size: NA; V: TRBV2; J: TRBJ2-7; D: NA; DNA: TGTGCCAGCACTTCCGTCCTAGCCTCCTCCTACGAGCAGTACTTC; CDR3: CASTSVLASSYEQYF
size: NA; V: TRBV6-1; J: TRBJ1-2; D: NA; DNA: TGTGCCAGCAGTGAAGAACGCAGGGGAATCTATGGCTACACCTTC; CDR3: CASSEERRGIYGYTF
size: NA; V: TRBV28; J: TRBJ1-6; D: NA; DNA: TGTGCCAGCAGTCCTTCCATAGCGGGGGCTTCGAATTCACCCCTCCACTTT; CDR3: CASSPSIAGASNSPLHF
size: NA; V: TRBV28; J: TRBJ2-1; D: NA; DNA: TGTGCCAGCAGTACCCAGAGGGTACAGGGAACTAACAATGAGCAGTTCTTC; CDR3: CASSTQRVQGTNNEQFF
size: NA; V: TRBV19; J: TRBJ1-5; D: NA; DNA: TGTGCCAGTAGTAGGGAGAGGGATCAGCCCCAGCATTTT; CDR3: CASSRERDQPQHF
size: NA; V: TRBV2; J: TRBJ1-1; D: NA; DNA: TGTGCCAGCAGTTTAGAGGGGGGGACTGAAGCTTTCTTT; CDR3: CASSLEGGTEAFF
size: NA; V: TRBV4-1; J: TRBJ1-4; D: TRBD1; DNA: TGCGCCAGCAGCCAGCTAGACAGGGAAAATGAAAAACTGTTTTTT; CDR3: CASSQLDRENEKLFF
size: NA; V: TRBV9; J: TRBJ2-2; D: NA; DNA: TGTGCCAGCAGCGTAGCAGGTCTTCCCGGGGAGCTGTTTTTT; CDR3: CASSVAGLPGELFF
size: NA; V: TRBV12-3/TRBV12-4; J: TRBJ1-2; D: TRBD1; DNA: TGTGCCAGTGGGGACAGGGAGAAATCTGGCTACACCTTC; CDR3: CASGDREKSGYTF
size: NA; V: TRBV19; J: TRBJ1-6; D: NA; DNA: TGTGCCAGTAGTATAGTTGCGTTTTCGCCCCTCCACTTT; CDR3: CASSIVAFSPLHF
size: NA; V: TRBV3-1/TRBV3-2; J: TRBJ1-3; D: NA; DNA: TGTGCCAGCAGCCAGAGCCTAGCGCTCGGAAACACCATATATTTT; CDR3: CASSQSLALGNTIYF
size: NA; V: TRBV7-8; J: TRBJ1-1; D: NA; DNA: TGTGCCAGCGGAAGAGGGTTAGGGACTGAAGCTTTCTTT; CDR3: CASGRGLGTEAFF
size: NA; V: TRBV3-1/TRBV3-2; J: TRBJ1-2; D: NA; DNA: TGTGCCAGCAGCCAAGATGCCCGAGCTAACTATGGCTACACCTTC; CDR3: CASSQDARANYGYTF
size: NA; V: TRBV18; J: TRBJ2-1; D: TRBD2; DNA: TGTGCCAGCTCACCACCCGGGACTAGCGGGATCAATGAGCAGTTCTTC; CDR3: CASSPPGTSGINEQFF
size: NA; V: TRBV5-1; J: TRBJ2-7; D: NA; DNA: TGCGCCAGCAGCTCTACAGGGACCGAACAATACGAGCAGTACTTC; CDR3: CASSSTGTEQYEQYF
size: NA; V: TRBV19; J: TRBJ1-5; D: NA; DNA: TGTGCCAGTAGTACGGGGGGTGGTAGCAATCAGCCCCAGCATTTT; CDR3: CASSTGGGSNQPQHF
size: NA; V: TRBV6-5; J: TRBJ1-5; D: TRBD1; DNA: TGTGCCAGCAGTTCCGGGACAGGAAGCAATCAGCCCCAGCATTTT; CDR3: CASSSGTGSNQPQHF
size: few; V: TRBV5-5; J: TRBJ2-2; D: NA; DNA: TGTGCCAGCAGCTTGGATTACGCAGCGAACACCGGGGAGCTGTTTTTT; CDR3: CASSLDYAANTGELFF
size: NA; V: TRBV6-6; J: TRBJ1-2; D: TRBD1; DNA: TGTGCCAGCAGTCCGCCGGGACAGGGAGGGACTCACTCTGGCTACACCTTC; CDR3: CASSPPGQGGTHSGYTF
size: NA; V: TRBV6-1; J: TRBJ1-2; D: NA; DNA: TGTGCCAGCAGTGAGTTCTTGATGAGCAACTATGGCTACACCTTC; CDR3: CASSEFLMSNYGYTF